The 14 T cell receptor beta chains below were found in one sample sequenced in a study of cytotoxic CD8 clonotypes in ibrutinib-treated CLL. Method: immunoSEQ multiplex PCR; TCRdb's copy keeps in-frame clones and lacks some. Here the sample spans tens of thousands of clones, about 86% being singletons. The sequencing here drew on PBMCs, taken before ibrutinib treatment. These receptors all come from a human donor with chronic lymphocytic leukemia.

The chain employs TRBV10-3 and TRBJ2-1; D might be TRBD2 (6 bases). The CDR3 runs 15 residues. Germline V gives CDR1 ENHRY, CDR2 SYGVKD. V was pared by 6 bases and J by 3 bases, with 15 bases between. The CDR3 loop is CAISSGLSDYNEQFF. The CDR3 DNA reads TGTGCCATCAGCTCGGGACTTTCAGACTACAATGAGCAGTTCTTC.

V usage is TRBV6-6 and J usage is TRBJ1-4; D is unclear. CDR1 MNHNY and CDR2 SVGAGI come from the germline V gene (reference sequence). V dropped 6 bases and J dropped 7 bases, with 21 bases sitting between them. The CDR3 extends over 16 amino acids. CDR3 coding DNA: TGTGCCAGCAGCCCTAGCCGACCTTCGGGGAGTGAAAAACTGTTTTTT. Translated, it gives CASSPSRPSGSEKLFF.

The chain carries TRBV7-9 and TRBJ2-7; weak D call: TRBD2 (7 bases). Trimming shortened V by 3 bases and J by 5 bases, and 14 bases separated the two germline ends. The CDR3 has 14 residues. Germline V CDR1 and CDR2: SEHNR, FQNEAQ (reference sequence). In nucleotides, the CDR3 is TGTGCCAGCAGCTTGTTAGGGGGAGGGGACGAGCAGTACTTC. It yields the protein CASSLLGGGDEQYF.

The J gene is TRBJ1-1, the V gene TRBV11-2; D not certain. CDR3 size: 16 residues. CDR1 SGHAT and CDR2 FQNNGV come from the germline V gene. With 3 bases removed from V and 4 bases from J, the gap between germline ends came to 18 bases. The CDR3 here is CASSFGSPGLSTEAFF. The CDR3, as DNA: TGTGCCAGCAGCTTCGGGTCTCCTGGATTATCCACTGAAGCTTTCTTT.

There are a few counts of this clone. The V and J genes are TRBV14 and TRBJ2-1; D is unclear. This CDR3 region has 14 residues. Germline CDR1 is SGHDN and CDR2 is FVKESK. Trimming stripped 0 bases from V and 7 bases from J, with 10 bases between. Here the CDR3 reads CASSQDYLVNEQFF. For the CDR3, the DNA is TGTGCCAGCAGCCAAGATTACCTAGTTAATGAGCAGTTCTTC.

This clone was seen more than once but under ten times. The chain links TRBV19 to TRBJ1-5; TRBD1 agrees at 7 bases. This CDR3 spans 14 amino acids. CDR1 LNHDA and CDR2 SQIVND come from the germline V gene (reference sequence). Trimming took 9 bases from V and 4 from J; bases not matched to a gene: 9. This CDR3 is CASNRDRKNQPQHF. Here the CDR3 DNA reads TGTGCCAGCAACCGGGACAGAAAAAATCAGCCCCAGCATTTT.

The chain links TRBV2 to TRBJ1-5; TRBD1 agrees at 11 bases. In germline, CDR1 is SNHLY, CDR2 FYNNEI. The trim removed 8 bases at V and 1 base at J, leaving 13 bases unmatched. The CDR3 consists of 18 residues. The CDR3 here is CASDRDRGEVWSNQPQHF. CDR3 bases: TGTGCCAGCGACAGGGACAGGGGGGAGGTGTGGAGCAATCAGCCCCAGCATTTT.

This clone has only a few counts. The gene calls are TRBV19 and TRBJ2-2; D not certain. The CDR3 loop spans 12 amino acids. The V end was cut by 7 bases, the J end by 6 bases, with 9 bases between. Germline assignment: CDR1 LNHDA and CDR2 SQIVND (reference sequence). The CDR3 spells CASNRVAGELFF. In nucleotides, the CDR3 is TGTGCCAGTAACCGGGTGGCCGGGGAGCTGTTTTTT.

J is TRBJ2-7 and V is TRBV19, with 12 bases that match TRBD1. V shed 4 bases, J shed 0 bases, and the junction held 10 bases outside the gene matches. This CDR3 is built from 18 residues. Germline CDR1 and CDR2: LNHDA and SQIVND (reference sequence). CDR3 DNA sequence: TGTGCCAGTAGTACCCCGCCCGGGACAGGGGGCCGCTCCTACGAGCAGTACTTC. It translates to CASSTPPGTGGRSYEQYF. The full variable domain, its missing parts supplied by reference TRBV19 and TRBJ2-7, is DGGITQSPKYLFRKEGQNVTLSCEQNLNHDAMYWYRQDPGQGLRLIYYSQIVNDFQKGDIAEGYSVSREKKESFPLTVTSAQKNPTAFYLCASSTPPGTGGRSYEQYFGPGTRLTVT.

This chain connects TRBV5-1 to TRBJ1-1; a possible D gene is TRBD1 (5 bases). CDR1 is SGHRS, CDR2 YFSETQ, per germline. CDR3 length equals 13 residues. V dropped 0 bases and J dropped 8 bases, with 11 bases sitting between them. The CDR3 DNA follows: TGCGCCAGCAGCTTGGGAGACAGAATAGAAGCTTTCTTT. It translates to CASSLGDRIEAFF.

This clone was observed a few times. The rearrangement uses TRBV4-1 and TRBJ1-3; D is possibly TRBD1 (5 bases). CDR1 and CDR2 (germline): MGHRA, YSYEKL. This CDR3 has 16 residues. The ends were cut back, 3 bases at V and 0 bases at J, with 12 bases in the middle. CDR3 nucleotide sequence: TGCGCCAGCAGCCAGGAGAGGGGCAACTCTGGAAACACCATATATTTT. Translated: CASSQERGNSGNTIYF.

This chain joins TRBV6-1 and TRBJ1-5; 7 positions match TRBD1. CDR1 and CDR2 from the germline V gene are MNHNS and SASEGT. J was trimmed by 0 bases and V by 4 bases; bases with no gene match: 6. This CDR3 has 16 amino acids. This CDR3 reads CASSALTGYSNQPQHF. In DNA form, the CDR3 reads TGTGCCAGCAGTGCCTTGACAGGGTATAGCAATCAGCCCCAGCATTTT.

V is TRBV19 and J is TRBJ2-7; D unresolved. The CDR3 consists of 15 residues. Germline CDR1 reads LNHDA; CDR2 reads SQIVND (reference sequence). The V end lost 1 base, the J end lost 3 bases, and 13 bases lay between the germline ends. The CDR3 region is CASSIGLGLNYEQYF. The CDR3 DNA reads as TGTGCCAGTAGTATAGGTTTGGGTCTGAACTACGAGCAGTACTTC.

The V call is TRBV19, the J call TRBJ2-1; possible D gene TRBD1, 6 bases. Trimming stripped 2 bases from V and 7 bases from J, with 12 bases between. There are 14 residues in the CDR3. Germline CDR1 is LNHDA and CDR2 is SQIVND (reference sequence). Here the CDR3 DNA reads TGTGCCAGTAGTATATTGAACAGGGAAAATGAGCAGTTCTTC. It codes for CASSILNRENEQFF.